One sample yielded the 15 T cell receptor beta chains listed below, sequenced in a study of T cells in tuberculosis. TCRdb keeps only in-frame clones here, not all; method: immunoSEQ multiplex PCR. The table includes fewer than 55,000 clones, roughly 96% detected once. The sample taken for sequencing was PBMCs. The receptors originated from a donor aged 10 to 29 with latent tuberculosis or without tuberculosis infection.

V and J are TRBV6-5 and TRBJ1-2, with 7 bases fitting TRBD1. This CDR3 is 14 amino acids long. Germline loops: CDR1 MNHEY, CDR2 SVGAGI. V shed 4 bases, J shed 4 bases, and the junction held 6 bases outside the gene matches. DNA for the CDR3: TGTGCCAGCAGTTCGGGACAGCCACCCTATGGCTACACCTTC. It specifies CASSSGQPPYGYTF.

CDR3 DNA: TGTGCCAGCAGCCCATCTAGCGGGGGGACATACGAGCAGTACTTC. As protein: CASSPSSGGTYEQYF. The chain combines TRBV4-2 with TRBJ2-7, with TRBD2 matching over 11 bases. The CDR3 contains 15 residues. Per the germline V gene, CDR1 is LGHNA and CDR2 is YNFKEQ. With 4 bases clipped from V and 4 bases from J, the junction kept 6 bases outside the gene matches.

The chain couples TRBV15 to TRBJ1-2; perhaps TRBD1 as D (6 bases). The CDR3 length is 15 residues. CDR1 and CDR2 (germline): LNHNV, YYDKDF (reference sequence). V shed 0 bases and J shed 6 bases, with 14 bases lying between them. CDR3 amino acids: CATSRDPDSSDGYTF. The DNA for the CDR3 is TGTGCCACCAGCAGAGACCCGGACAGTTCCGATGGCTACACCTTC.

The chain recombines TRBV19 with TRBJ1-2, with D uncertain. V was pared by 6 bases and J by 7 bases, with 15 bases between. The CDR3 sequence is 13 residues long. Germline-derived CDR1 and CDR2 are LNHDA and SQIVND (reference sequence). In DNA, the CDR3 is TGTGCCAGTAGGAGACCACTAGTGGGTGGCTACACCTTC. Translated, it gives CASRRPLVGGYTF.

This sequence joins TRBV10-3 and TRBJ1-1; D unclear. CDR3 length equals 13 residues. V lost 8 bases and J 6 bases, leaving 16 bases between the germline ends. Germline CDR1 ENHRY, CDR2 SYGVKD. The CDR3 loop is CAIETPGWAEAFF. The CDR3 DNA sequence: TGTGCCATCGAGACACCCGGTTGGGCTGAAGCTTTCTTT.

The chain combines TRBV7-9 with TRBJ2-1; a possible D gene is TRBD2 (5 bases). Per germline, CDR1 SEHNR and CDR2 FQNEAQ (reference sequence). Trimming removed 5 bases from V and 1 base from J, with 9 bases in between. The CDR3 has 14 residues. As DNA, the CDR3 is TGTGCCAGCAGCCTCGGAGGATCCTACAATGAGCAGTTCTTC. It is translated as CASSLGGSYNEQFF.

The chain uses TRBV6-1 and TRBJ1-1, with D hard to call. V dropped 0 bases and J dropped 4 bases, with 6 bases sitting between them. The CDR3 length is 13 residues. Germline values: CDR1 MNHNS, CDR2 SASEGT. The CDR3 bases are TGTGCCAGCAGTGAAGCGCGGGTCACTGAAGCTTTCTTT. Translating gives CASSEARVTEAFF.

This clone was detected once. The genes are TRBV5-8 and TRBJ2-1, with 7 nucleotides matching TRBD1. V lost 2 bases and J lost 7; bases outside the gene matches: 21. This CDR3 region has 19 residues. From germline, CDR1 is SGHTS and CDR2 YDEGEE. The CDR3 region is CASSLFLGRGSLRSNEQFF. CDR3 in DNA: TGTGCCAGCAGCTTATTTCTGGGCAGGGGGTCCCTAAGGTCTAATGAGCAGTTCTTC.

The chain is built from TRBV7-2 and TRBJ1-2, with TRBD1 matching 9 bases. The CDR3 is 14 amino acids. Trimming took 0 bases from V and 4 from J; bases not matched to a gene: 0. Germline CDR1 is SGHTA and CDR2 is FQGNSA. CDR3 loop: CASSLAGQGYGYTF. For the CDR3, the DNA is TGTGCCAGCAGCTTAGCGGGACAGGGCTATGGCTACACCTTC.

The chain uses TRBV5-4 and TRBJ2-3, with 7 bases identical to TRBD1. Germline V gene lookup returns CDR1 SGHNT and CDR2 YYREEE (reference sequence). The CDR3 spans 16 residues. V trimming: 0 bases; J trimming: 0 bases; junction bases outside the gene matches: 4. CDR3 sequence (DNA): TGTGCCAGCAGCTTGGTAGACAGGGACAGCACAGATACGCAGTATTTT. Protein sequence: CASSLVDRDSTDTQYF.

The rearrangement joins TRBV2 to TRBJ1-3; a weak D match, TRBD1 (5 bases). This CDR3 is built from 16 residues. The V gene lost 2 bases and the J gene lost 0 bases, with 11 bases spanning the gap. Germline CDR1 and CDR2: SNHLY and FYNNEI. CDR3: CASSERGRLSGNTIYF. Here the CDR3 DNA reads TGTGCCAGCAGTGAAAGGGGCAGACTCTCTGGAAACACCATATATTTT.

The rearrangement uses TRBV6-8 and TRBJ2-7, with D hard to call. CDR3 length: 10 residues. Deletions cut 10 bases from V and 2 bases from J, with 6 bases between. CDR1 and CDR2 (germline): MNHGY, SAAAGT. CDR3 DNA: TGTGCCAACACCCCCTACGAGCAGTACTTC. It translates to CANTPYEQYF.

CDR3 sequence reads: CAWKGAWDQPQHF. The CDR3 DNA reads as TGTGCCTGGAAAGGGGCTTGGGATCAGCCCCAGCATTTT. The chain couples TRBV30 to TRBJ1-5; D is possibly TRBD1 (5 bases). Germline CDR1 reads GTSNPN; CDR2 reads SVGIG (reference sequence). V was clipped by 4 bases and J by 5 bases, with 12 bases between them. The length of the CDR3 is 13 residues. The full variable domain, completed using reference TRBV30 and TRBJ1-5, is SQTIHQWPATLVQPVGSPLSLECTVEGTSNPNLYWYRQAAGRGLQLLFYSVGIGQISSEVPQNLSASRPQDRQFILSSKKLLLSDSGFYLCAWKGAWDQPQHFGDGTRLSIL.

The V and J genes are TRBV5-6 and TRBJ2-7; D uncertain. This CDR3 has 15 residues. V lost 5 bases and J lost 2, with 17 bases in between. CDR1 SGHDT and CDR2 YYEEEE come from the germline V gene. CDR3 residues: CASSPRRNGPYEQYF. In nucleotides, the CDR3 is TGTGCCAGCAGTCCTAGGCGCAACGGTCCCTACGAGCAGTACTTC.

J is TRBJ2-2 and V is TRBV5-6, with D possibly matching TRBD2 (6 bases). Germline V gene lookup returns CDR1 SGHDT and CDR2 YYEEEE. V shed 5 bases and J shed 6 bases, with 11 bases lying between them. This CDR3 contains 13 residues. The CDR3 here is CASRGDSPGELFF. In DNA form, the CDR3 reads TGTGCCAGCAGGGGGGACTCCCCCGGGGAGCTGTTTTTT. The full variable domain, rest sourced from reference TRBV5-6 and TRBJ2-2, is DAGVTQSPTHLIKTRGQQVTLRCSPKSGHDTVSWYQQALGQGPQFIFQYYEEEERQRGNFPDRFSGHQFPNYSSELNVNALLLGDSALYLCASRGDSPGELFFGEGSRLTVL.